This TCR beta chain was sequenced in a study of blood T cells in healthy people across ages. Regarding the study as a whole: No conclusive comparison of naive versus antigen-experienced cells was possible with unsorted PBMCs.

Through a sample-barcoded 5' primer and a J-beta primer mix, a second PCR was run for roughly 7 to 11 cycles. One entry per CDR3 protein results from TCRdb running MiXCR on the 5' RACE reads. This table holds about 1.1 million distinct CDR3 sequences, more than 30% found once. Healthy individuals of Caucasian origin from Russia, aged roughly 6 to 95, served as donors. Unmatched junction bases numbered 13, after V lost 7 bases and J lost 1 base. Germline V gives CDR1 SQVTM, CDR2 ANQGSEA. This CDR3 spans 16 amino acids. Turning to this clonotype: The antigen remains unidentified.

Sequencing was carried out using blood. This chain uses TRBV29-1 with TRBJ2-1, with 7 bases matching TRBD2. This receptor was taken from a man between 18 and 35 years old in good health. CDR3 loop: CSALGAGVTSYNEQFF. The CDR3 DNA follows: TGCAGCGCCCTCGGGGCGGGGGTTACTTCCTACAATGAGCAGTTCTTC.